This is a list of T cell receptor beta chains from one sample in a study of Graves' ophthalmopathy and Graves' hyperthyroidism. TCRdb re-called the multiplex PCR reads through MiXCR, storing one row per CDR3 protein. The sample has hundreds of thousands of distinct CDR3 sequences, about 20% seen once; the top ten hold roughly 7.4%. Sequencing used peripheral blood. These receptors were obtained from a young woman with stable Graves' hyperthyroidism. Some clones in this sample may be carry-over from other donors' samples. The conserved cysteine and the conserved F or W are not part of the CDR3 here. Size values are once, few and many counts, or a class for expanded clones, and some rows have none.

ASSAGPYGYT	10	TRBV7-2	few
ASSFETGGNEQY	12	TRBV12-3/TRBV12-4	few
ASRLTGGHEQY	11	TRBV19	few
ASSLRVLMNTEAF	13	TRBV28	NA
ASSRLAGVGTQY	12	TRBV3-1	NA
ASSLSLSSGRANYEQY	16	TRBV28	few
ASKPGTGSHYEQY	13	TRBV6-1	many
ASSWTGGAEQY	11	TRBV10-1	many
ATSRDLAGNGYT	12	TRBV15	many
ASSIPGWRGRNTGELF	16	TRBV28	many
ASSENGGVGNTEAF	14	TRBV6-1	many
ASSRRAQGRRNTEAF	15	TRBV11-1	NA
ASRAGYTGELF	11	TRBV28	NA
ASSTWDRASTEAF	13	TRBV5-1	NA
ASSPPRTGANTEAF	14	TRBV18	NA
ASSPSRQGSQETQY	14	TRBV18	few
ASSLLSGDTEAF	12	TRBV5-1	many
ASSLEAGHYGYT	12	TRBV5-1	many
SVGEGGNQPQH	11	TRBV29-1	NA
ASSYPGLRRGTEAF	14	TRBV6-2/TRBV6-3	NA
ASSYRVKLF	9	TRBV28	NA
ASSSSTGTEIPYSGNTIY	18	TRBV13	few
ASSLINYSSYNSPLH	15	TRBV7-8	many
ASSLTLFVRERDGYT	15	TRBV11-2	NA
SAKSRDRGYNQPQH	14	TRBV20-1	many
AGAIGQGTRKPQH	13	TRBV6-5	many
ASTVRGKDEQY	11	TRBV6-1	many
SAREGGAAKNIQY	13	TRBV20-1	many
ASSSQGFGTEAF	12	TRBV19	many
ASSDRTGAYTEAF	13	TRBV6-1	NA
ASSIPITNTEAF	12	TRBV19	NA
ASSPMGQGGTMTYGYT	16	TRBV4-2	many
ASRGDISQETQY	12	TRBV19	many
ASSGGQGGFQPQH	13	TRBV6-1	many
RGTAGTGSPEAF	12	TRBV20-1	many
ASSPGYGELF	10	TRBV28	NA
ASSYHLSTEAF	11	TRBV6-2/TRBV6-3	many
ASSPDGNNEQF	11	TRBV7-9	NA
ASSLSGVPTEAF	12	TRBV28	few
ASSFKGQEFSRGQPQH	16	TRBV12-3/TRBV12-4	NA
SVAEPLYGYT	10	TRBV29-1	many
ASSDRHRGY	9	TRBV27	many
AWSWGSLNSPLH	12	TRBV30	many